This T cell receptor (beta chain) was observed in a study of T cells in Graves' hyperthyroidism and ophthalmopathy. The CDR3 regions of TCR beta were amplified from RNA transcripts. Researchers ran a first-round RT-PCR on the TCR CDR3 using the HTBI primer set. One entry per CDR3 protein, called by TCRdb with MiXCR from the multiplex PCR reads. The profile shows a few hundred thousand distinct CDR3 sequences, more than 15% of them singletons. The authors obtained PBMCs from about 9.5 ml of fresh peripheral blood. This CDR3 spans 16 amino acids. Trimming took off 2 bases at V and 7 bases at J, with 15 bases between the two ends. Germline assignment: CDR1 SGHTA and CDR2 FQGTGA.

The chain has TRBV7-3 and TRBJ1-6; D remains ambiguous. The source is a woman in her late teens or twenties with Graves' ophthalmopathy. The sequenced material came from blood. The CDR3 region is CASSLEPAVGNSPLHF. The DNA for the CDR3 is TGTGCCAGCAGCTTAGAGCCGGCGGTCGGAAATTCACCCCTCCACTTT.